Below, 18 T cell receptor beta chains from the same sample are listed, as sequenced in a study of blood T cells in healthy people across ages. The authors ran a second PCR of roughly 6 to 11 cycles using a sample-barcoded 5' primer and a J-beta primer mix. TCRdb called the 5' RACE reads again in MiXCR, with one record for every CDR3 protein. The sample gives around 1.5 million distinct CDR3 sequences, 55% to 75% of which show up once; under 8.5% is in the top ten. The specimen sequenced was blood. These receptors came from a young man in good health.

V usage is TRBV7-6 and J usage is TRBJ2-7; TRBD1 agrees at 7 bases. Germline CDR1 reads SGHVS; CDR2 reads FNYEAQ. After removal of 5 bases from V and 5 bases from J, the junction contained 12 bases not matched to a gene. The CDR3 is 15 amino acids. CDR3 loop: CASSPRGTEIHEQYF. CDR3 coding DNA: TGTGCCAGCAGCCCTAGGGGGACAGAAATCCACGAGCAGTACTTC.

The chain combines TRBV5-1 with TRBJ2-7; D remains unclear. Germline V CDR1 and CDR2: SGHRS, YFSETQ. This CDR3 comprises 14 residues. V shed 4 bases and J shed 5 bases, with 16 bases lying between them. For the CDR3, the DNA is TGCGCCAGCAGCCCGGATGAGCTCATCAACGAGCAGTACTTC. Translated, it gives CASSPDELINEQYF.

This clonotype was detected only once. The chain's CDR3 is CASSIVDRTDTQYF. CDR3 nucleotides: TGTGCCAGCAGTATCGTTGATCGCACAGATACGCAGTATTTT. The genes are TRBV12-3 or TRBV12-4 and TRBJ2-3; D not resolved. Between the trimmed V and J ends, which lost 5 bases and 1 base, there was a span of 10 bases. CDR3 size: 14 residues.

The rearrangement links TRBV6-5 to TRBJ1-1, with D hard to call. The V gene lost 7 bases and the J gene lost 5 bases, with 14 bases spanning the gap. The CDR3 length is 13 residues. Germline CDR1 is MNHEY and CDR2 is SVGAGI. CDR3: CASTGSEVTEAFF. DNA for the CDR3: TGTGCCAGCACTGGAAGTGAGGTGACTGAAGCTTTCTTT.

This sequence joins TRBV11-2 and TRBJ2-1; 8 positions agree with TRBD1. Germline-derived CDR1 and CDR2 are SGHAT and FQNNGV. The ends lost 5 bases at V and 10 bases at J; junction bases unmatched: 10. CDR3 length: 14 residues. The CDR3 nucleotides read TGTGCCAGCAGCAAGGGACAGGTACCCTACGAGCAGTTCTTC. This translates into CASSKGQVPYEQFF. Using reference TRBV11-2 and TRBJ2-1 for the parts outside the CDR3, the full variable domain is EAGVAQSPRYKIIEKRQSVAFWCNPISGHATLYWYQQILGQGPKLLIQFQNNGVVDDSQLPKDRFSAERLKGVDSTLKIQPAKLEDSAVYLCASSKGQVPYEQFFGPGTRLTVL.

J is TRBJ2-4 and V is TRBV21-1; the table calls TRBD1, which could not be checked here. TRBV21-1 is flagged as a pseudogene. The CDR3 length is 17 residues. CDR3 sequence (DNA): TGTGCCAGCAGCATGTACCGGGACAGGGGGCAATGGAACATTCAGTACTTC. As protein: CASSMYRDRGQWNIQYF.

This clonotype was picked up a small number of times. The chain uses TRBV12-3 or TRBV12-4 and TRBJ2-7, with 10 nucleotides matching TRBD2. J was trimmed by 3 bases and V by 0 bases; bases with no gene match: 8. This CDR3 has 17 residues. The CDR3 loop reads CASSLALAGFGNYEQYF. CDR3 nucleotides: TGTGCCAGCAGTTTAGCACTAGCGGGGTTCGGGAACTACGAGCAGTACTTC.

This clonotype was observed a few times. V and J are TRBV9 and TRBJ2-5; 10 bases fit TRBD2. There are 17 residues in the CDR3. Germline CDR1 reads SGDLS; CDR2 reads YYNGEE. V was pared by 7 bases and J by 5 bases, with 17 bases of the junction left unmatched. The DNA of the CDR3 is TGTGCCAGCGCCGAGGGAGGGACTAGCGCTGTGTACGAGACCCAGTACTTC. Amino acid sequence: CASAEGGTSAVYETQYF. The full variable domain, in which reference TRBV9 and TRBJ2-5 provide the parts outside the CDR3, is DSGVTQTPKHLITATGQRVTLRCSPRSGDLSVYWYQQSLDQGLQFLIQYYNGEERAKGNILERFSAQQFPDLHSELNLSSLELGDSALYFCASAEGGTSAVYETQYFGPGTRLLVL.

V usage is TRBV25-1 and J usage is TRBJ1-2, with TRBD1 matching over 7 bases. Per the germline V gene, CDR1 is MGHDK and CDR2 is SYGVNS. The CDR3 sequence is 17 residues long. V dropped 2 bases and J dropped 0; count of bases not matched to a gene: 9. The chain's CDR3 is CASSEEGSRGANYGYTF. CDR3 bases: TGTGCCAGCAGTGAAGAAGGGTCCAGGGGGGCTAACTATGGCTACACCTTC.

The chain joins TRBV7-6 to TRBJ2-3; D not certain. The CDR3 consists of 12 residues. With 5 bases removed from V and 6 bases from J, the gap between germline ends came to 9 bases. Germline loops: CDR1 SGHVS, CDR2 FNYEAQ. This chain's CDR3 is CASSQTFDTQYF. The CDR3 coding sequence is TGTGCCAGCAGCCAGACTTTTGATACGCAGTATTTT.

This clonotype was picked up one time. An end of the junction differs from the germline gene, which may be a read error. This chain links TRBV27 with TRBJ2-5, with a tentative D call TRBD1 (6 bases). The germline V gene encodes CDR1 MNHEY and CDR2 SMNVEV (reference sequence). CDR3 length: 14 amino acids. The chain's CDR3 is CTSSPTGLDNEQYF. In nucleotides, the CDR3 is TGTACCAGCAGTCCGACAGGTTTAGACAATGAGCAGTACTTC.

This clonotype came up a few times. J is TRBJ2-7 and V is TRBV7-2, with no clear D. The CDR3 consists of 14 residues. V lost 0 bases to trimming and J lost 2 bases, with 8 bases between them. Germline lookup yields CDR1 SGHTA and CDR2 FQGNSA. CDR3 DNA: TGTGCCAGCAGCTTAGCGATTCCCCCCTACGAGCAGTACTTC. Translating gives CASSLAIPPYEQYF.

The chain is built from TRBV6-2 or TRBV6-3 and TRBJ2-1; unclear D gene. Trimming shortened V by 0 bases and J by 6 bases, and 12 bases separated the two germline ends. Per germline, CDR1 MNHEY and CDR2 SVGEGT. The CDR3 has 15 amino acids. CDR3 in amino acids: CASSYSERASNEQFF. The CDR3 DNA reads TGTGCCAGCAGTTACTCGGAACGAGCGTCCAATGAGCAGTTCTTC.

About this clonotype: The junction does not match germline at one end; this may be a read error. V gene TRBV29-1 combines with J gene TRBJ2-7; D is undetermined. The germline V gene has CDR1 SQVTM and CDR2 ANQGSEA. The CDR3 length is 13 residues. CDR3 loop: CSVEGEGGYGQYF. The CDR3 DNA reads TGCAGCGTTGAAGGCGAAGGCGGTTACGGGCAGTACTTC.

The chain employs TRBV7-9 and TRBJ2-7, with D possibly being TRBD1 (6 bases). The germline V gene has CDR1 SEHNR and CDR2 FQNEAQ (reference sequence). V lost 3 bases, J lost 4 bases, and 13 bases lay in between. This CDR3 region has 14 residues. This chain's CDR3 is CASSFRGPRYEQYF. Written as DNA, the CDR3 is TGTGCCAGCAGCTTCAGGGGACCAAGATACGAGCAGTACTTC.

CDR3 in DNA: TGTGCCAGCAGCGAAAGGGAACAGGGGGCCCTCTCCTACGAGCAGTACTTC. It yields the protein CASSEREQGALSYEQYF. The chain recombines TRBV14 with TRBJ2-7; TRBD1 matches at 9 bases. Germline values: CDR1 SGHDN, CDR2 FVKESK. The CDR3 loop spans 17 amino acids. V lost 5 bases, J lost 0 bases, and 11 bases stayed unmatched.

The genes are TRBV20-1 and TRBJ2-1; 7 positions agree with TRBD1. Germline V gene data show CDR1 as DFQATT and CDR2 as SNEGSKA (reference sequence). CDR3 length equals 14 residues. The V and J ends lost 6 bases and 3 bases, in that order; junction bases with no gene match: 8. CDR3 sequence reads: CSADRDRFYNEQFF. The CDR3 coding sequence is TGCAGTGCAGACCGGGACAGATTCTACAATGAGCAGTTCTTC.

The CDR3: CASSFTPSTGELFF. CDR3 in DNA: TGTGCCAGCAGTTTCACACCATCTACCGGGGAGCTGTTTTTT. J is TRBJ2-2 and V is TRBV6-2 or TRBV6-3; no reliable D call. The CDR3 runs 14 residues. Per the germline V gene, CDR1 is MNHEY and CDR2 is SVGEGT. V was trimmed by 4 bases and J by 5 bases, leaving 11 bases between them.